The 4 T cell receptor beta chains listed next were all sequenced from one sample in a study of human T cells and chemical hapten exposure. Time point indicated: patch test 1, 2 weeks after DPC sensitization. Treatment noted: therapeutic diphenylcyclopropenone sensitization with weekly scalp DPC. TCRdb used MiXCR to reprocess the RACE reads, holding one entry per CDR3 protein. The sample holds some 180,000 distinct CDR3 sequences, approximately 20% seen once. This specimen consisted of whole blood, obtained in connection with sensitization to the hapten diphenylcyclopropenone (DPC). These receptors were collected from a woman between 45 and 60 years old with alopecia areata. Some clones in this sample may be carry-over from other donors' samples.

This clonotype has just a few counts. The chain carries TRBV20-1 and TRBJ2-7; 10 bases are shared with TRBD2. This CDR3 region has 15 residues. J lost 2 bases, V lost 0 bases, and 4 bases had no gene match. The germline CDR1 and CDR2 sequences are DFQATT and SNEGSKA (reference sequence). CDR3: CSARDPLAGAYEQYF. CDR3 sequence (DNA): TGCAGTGCTAGAGATCCGCTAGCGGGAGCCTACGAGCAGTACTTC.

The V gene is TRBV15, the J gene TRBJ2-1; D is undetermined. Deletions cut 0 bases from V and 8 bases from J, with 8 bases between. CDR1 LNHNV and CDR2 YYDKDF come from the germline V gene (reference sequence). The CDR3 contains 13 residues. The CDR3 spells CATSRDLEHEQFF. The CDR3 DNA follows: TGTGCCACCAGCAGAGATCTTGAGCATGAGCAGTTCTTC. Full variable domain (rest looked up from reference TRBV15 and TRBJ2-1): DAMVIQNPRYQVTQFGKPVTLSCSQTLNHNVMYWYQQKSSQAPKLLFHYYDKDFNNEADTPDNFQSRRPNTSFCFLDIRSPGLGDTAMYLCATSRDLEHEQFFGPGTRLTVL.

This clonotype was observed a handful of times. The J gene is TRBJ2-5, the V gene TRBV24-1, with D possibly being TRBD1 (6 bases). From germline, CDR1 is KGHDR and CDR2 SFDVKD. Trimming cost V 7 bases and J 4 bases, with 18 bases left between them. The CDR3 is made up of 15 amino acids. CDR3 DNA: TGTGCCACCAGCGAGGACAGTAGACAAACAGAGACCCAGTACTTC. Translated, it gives CATSEDSRQTETQYF.

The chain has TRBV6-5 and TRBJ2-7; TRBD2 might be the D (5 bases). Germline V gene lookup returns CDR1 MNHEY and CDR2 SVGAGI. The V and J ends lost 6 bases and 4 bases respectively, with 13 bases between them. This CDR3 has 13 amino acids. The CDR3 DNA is TGTGCCAGCAGCCCCGCCGGGGTGTACGAGCAGTACTTC. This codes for CASSPAGVYEQYF.